Presented here are 30 T cell receptor beta chains from one specimen sequenced in a study of blood T cell repertoires in COVID-19. Profiled with immunoSEQ multiplex PCR; TCRdb holds only in-frame clones, not every one. The table has some 140,000 clones, more than 60% seen once; the top ten hold around 12%. The sequencing input was peripheral blood. These receptors were collected from a man at least 80 years old with acute or convalescent COVID-19.

The sample holds one count of this clone. This chain links TRBV5-4 with TRBJ1-2, with TRBD1 matching 9 bases. Germline CDR1 reads SGHNT; CDR2 reads YYREEE (reference sequence). V gave up 0 bases and J gave up 8 bases; unmatched junction bases: 8. CDR3 size: 15 residues. DNA of the CDR3: TGTGCCAGCAGCTTGGACCTGGGACAGGGAGGCGGCTACACCTTC. This encodes CASSLDLGQGGGYTF. Full variable domain (rest looked up from reference TRBV5-4 and TRBJ1-2): ETGVTQSPTHLIKTRGQQVTLRCSSQSGHNTVSWYQQALGQGPQFIFQYYREEENGRGNFPPRFSGLQFPNYSSELNVNALELDDSALYLCASSLDLGQGGGYTFGSGTRLTVV.

This clone came up once. The V and J genes are TRBV27 and TRBJ2-3, with a tentative D call TRBD2 (5 bases). The germline V gene has CDR1 MNHEY and CDR2 SMNVEV (reference sequence). This CDR3 spans 17 amino acids. Trimming removed 6 bases from V and 3 bases from J, with 22 bases in between. The CDR3 sequence is CASSPRAIQPFTDTQYF. CDR3 DNA: TGTGCCAGCAGCCCGCGGGCGATCCAGCCCTTTACAGATACGCAGTATTTT.

The chain has TRBV7-3 and TRBJ1-2, with 7 bases lining up with TRBD1. In germline, CDR1 is SGHTA, CDR2 FQGTGA. CDR3 length: 14 amino acids. Germline trimming cut 5 bases from V and 10 bases from J; bases unmatched to any gene: 13. In DNA form, the CDR3 reads TGTGCCAGCAGCCCTTCGGGACAGAATTGGGACTACACCTTC. As protein: CASSPSGQNWDYTF. The entire variable domain, with the rest obtained from reference TRBV7-3 and TRBJ1-2, is as follows: GAGVSQTPSNKVTEKGKYVELRCDPISGHTALYWYRQSLGQGPEFLIYFQGTGAADDSGLPNDRFFAVRPEGSVSTLKIQRTERGDSAVYLCASSPSGQNWDYTFGSGTRLTVV.

This chain joins TRBV2 and TRBJ1-1; D is perhaps TRBD1 (5 bases). Germline CDR1 is SNHLY and CDR2 is FYNNEI. This CDR3 contains 13 residues. V was cut by 3 bases and J by 8 bases, with 13 bases left in between. The CDR3 here is CASSEVGGREAFF. The CDR3 nucleotides are TGTGCCAGCAGTGAGGTTGGGGGGAGGGAAGCTTTCTTT.

The chain is built from TRBV4-1 and TRBJ2-7; 8 nucleotides agree with TRBD1. This CDR3 has 15 amino acids. Trimming took 3 bases from V and 4 from J; bases not matched to a gene: 8. Germline-derived CDR1 and CDR2 are MGHRA and YSYEKL. The CDR3 reads CASSHGQGPQYEQYF. The CDR3 DNA reads as TGCGCCAGCAGCCATGGACAGGGTCCTCAGTACGAGCAGTACTTC.

The chain links TRBV18 to TRBJ1-5; D unresolved. The CDR3 loop spans 15 amino acids. V lost 3 bases, J lost 3 bases, and 12 bases lay in between. In germline, CDR1 is KGHSH, CDR2 LQKENI. The CDR3 sequence is CASSPLLEDNQPQHF. CDR3 sequence (DNA): TGTGCCAGCTCACCCCTCCTCGAGGACAATCAGCCCCAGCATTTT.

This clone was seen more than once but under ten times. The chain is built from TRBV27 and TRBJ1-3; tentatively, D is TRBD1 (6 bases). Germline CDR1 MNHEY, CDR2 SMNVEV (reference sequence). The CDR3 runs to 14 residues. V was cut by 4 bases and J by 3 bases, with 10 bases left in between. Written as DNA, the CDR3 is TGTGCCAGCAGTTCTCAAGGGGGTGGAAACACCATATATTTT. This gives the protein CASSSQGGGNTIYF.

This chain joins TRBV11-3 and TRBJ2-1; D is undetermined. Germline V gene sequence: CDR1 SGHNT, CDR2 YENEEA. Trimming left V 5 bases short and J 7 bases short, with 15 bases between. The CDR3 sequence is 14 residues long. The CDR3 loop reads CASSPRWADNEQFF. In DNA, the CDR3 is TGTGCCAGCAGCCCACGGTGGGCAGATAATGAGCAGTTCTTC.

The V gene is TRBV4-2, the J gene TRBJ2-7, with a tentative D call TRBD2 (6 bases). This CDR3 contains 13 residues. Germline V gene sequence: CDR1 LGHNA, CDR2 YNFKEQ. The V end lost 1 base, the J end lost 3 bases, and 7 bases lay between the germline ends. The CDR3 is CASSQGRDYEQYF. The CDR3 region has the DNA TGTGCCAGCAGCCAAGGGCGGGACTACGAGCAGTACTTC.

The V gene is TRBV5-4, the J gene TRBJ1-4; D unclear. The CDR3 covers 15 residues. The germline CDR1 and CDR2 sequences are SGHNT and YYREEE (reference sequence). Trimming left V 0 bases short and J 2 bases short, with 8 bases between. This CDR3 is CASSLGTDTNEKLFF. CDR3 in DNA: TGTGCCAGCAGCTTGGGGACTGATACTAATGAAAAACTGTTTTTT. Full variable domain (remainder filled in from reference TRBV5-4 and TRBJ1-4): ETGVTQSPTHLIKTRGQQVTLRCSSQSGHNTVSWYQQALGQGPQFIFQYYREEENGRGNFPPRFSGLQFPNYSSELNVNALELDDSALYLCASSLGTDTNEKLFFGSGTQLSVL.

The rearrangement joins TRBV10-3 to TRBJ2-1; a possible D gene is TRBD1 (5 bases). This CDR3 is built from 16 residues. V was trimmed by 2 bases and J by 8 bases, leaving 19 bases between them. Per germline, CDR1 ENHRY and CDR2 SYGVKD. As DNA, the CDR3 is TGTGCCATCAGTGAGGGCAGGGAAGTCGTGTTTGATGAGCAGTTCTTC. Translation: CAISEGREVVFDEQFF.

V usage is TRBV7-3 and J usage is TRBJ2-6; 8 bases line up with TRBD2. J lost 0 bases, V lost 5 bases, and 9 bases had no gene match. In germline, CDR1 is SGHTA, CDR2 FQGTGA. This CDR3 is built from 18 residues. CDR3 protein: CASSPGGGVPSGANVLTF. The CDR3, as DNA: TGTGCCAGCAGCCCCGGGGGGGGAGTACCCTCTGGGGCCAACGTCCTGACTTTC.

The chain joins TRBV7-3 to TRBJ1-1, with TRBD1 matching over 9 bases. With V trimmed by 5 bases and J by 11 bases, 9 bases remained unmatched. This CDR3 spans 13 amino acids. The germline V gene has CDR1 SGHTA and CDR2 FQGTGA. DNA for the CDR3: TGTGCCAGCAGCCCAATTACAGGGGGCTCCGCTTTCTTT. This codes for CASSPITGGSAFF.

V and J are TRBV10-3 and TRBJ2-5, with 8 bases fitting TRBD2. This CDR3 contains 14 residues. From germline, CDR1 is ENHRY and CDR2 SYGVKD. J gave up 2 bases and V 4 bases, and 3 bases lay outside the gene matches. The CDR3 is CAISGSGEQETQYF. The DNA of the CDR3 is TGTGCCATCAGTGGTAGCGGGGAACAAGAGACCCAGTACTTC.

This clone has just one count. The V gene is TRBV28, the J gene TRBJ2-2, with a tentative D call TRBD2 (7 bases). Germline V lookup: CDR1 MDHEN, CDR2 SYDVKM. V shed 3 bases and J shed 0 bases, with 11 bases lying between them. The CDR3 runs 16 residues. The CDR3 bases are TGTGCCAGCAGTTTCGGGGGGCTTACGAACACCGGGGAGCTGTTTTTT. It encodes CASSFGGLTNTGELFF. The entire variable domain, with the rest obtained from reference TRBV28 and TRBJ2-2, is as follows: DVKVTQSSRYLVKRTGEKVFLECVQDMDHENMFWYRQDPGLGLRLIYFSYDVKMKEKGDIPEGYSVSREKKERFSLILESASTNQTSMYLCASSFGGLTNTGELFFGEGSRLTVL.

The chain carries TRBV19 and TRBJ2-2, with TRBD2 as a possible D gene (5 bases). The V end was cut by 3 bases, the J end by 5 bases, with 13 bases between. CDR3 length: 15 residues. Germline V gene data show CDR1 as LNHDA and CDR2 as SQIVND (reference sequence). CDR3 bases: TGTGCCAGTAGTATCCAGACACCGGGGACCGGGGAGCTGTTTTTT. Its translation: CASSIQTPGTGELFF.

V usage is TRBV15 and J usage is TRBJ1-1; D is possibly TRBD1 (6 bases). In germline, CDR1 is LNHNV, CDR2 YYDKDF (reference sequence). V lost 3 bases, J lost 0 bases, and 11 bases lay in between. The length of the CDR3 is 15 residues. CDR3 residues: CATSRGAGMNTEAFF. The CDR3 nucleotides are TGTGCCACCAGCAGGGGGGCAGGGATGAACACTGAAGCTTTCTTT.

The V and J genes are TRBV12-3 or TRBV12-4 and TRBJ2-2; 8 bases line up with TRBD1. This CDR3 comprises 13 residues. V shed 6 bases and J 7 bases; nucleotides not matched to a gene: 4. The CDR3 here is CASRQGANGELFF. The DNA for the CDR3 is TGTGCCAGCAGGCAGGGGGCGAACGGGGAGCTGTTTTTT.

The chain recombines TRBV29-1 with TRBJ2-3, with 7 bases matching TRBD1. The CDR3 is 13 residues long. Germline CDR1 SQVTM, CDR2 ANQGSEA. V shed 5 bases, J shed 3 bases, and the junction held 5 bases outside the gene matches. The CDR3 sequence: CSVKQGLTDTQYF. The DNA for the CDR3 is TGCAGCGTTAAACAGGGGTTGACAGATACGCAGTATTTT.

Concerning this clone itself: Other nucleotide sequences in the sample specify the same CDR3. The chain combines TRBV11-3 with TRBJ2-2, with 9 bases that match TRBD2. This CDR3 spans 16 amino acids. The germline CDR1 and CDR2 sequences are SGHNT and YENEEA. Germline trimming cut 4 bases from V and 5 bases from J; bases unmatched to any gene: 8. In nucleotides, the CDR3 is TGTGCCAGCAGCTATCGCGGGGGGGCTGGGACCGGGGAGCTGTTTTTT. Translated: CASSYRGGAGTGELFF.

This chain uses TRBV4-2 with TRBJ1-6, with D possibly TRBD1 on 5 matching bases. The ends were cut back, 0 bases at V and 10 bases at J, with 28 bases in the middle. Germline lookup yields CDR1 LGHNA and CDR2 YNFKEQ. The length of the CDR3 is 20 residues. Written as DNA, the CDR3 is TGTGCCAGCAGCCAAGATTTCCAAATCCCAGGGAGGGTTAGGGCCTCACCCCTCCACTTT. Its translation is CASSQDFQIPGRVRASPLHF.

The genes are TRBV18 and TRBJ2-1, with TRBD1 matching over 10 bases. Germline lookup yields CDR1 KGHSH and CDR2 LQKENI. CDR3 size: 16 residues. The junction had 9 bases not matched to a gene; V was cut back by 3 bases and J by 7 bases. The CDR3 DNA reads as TGTGCCAGCTCACCTTTGACAGGGGGCGATAGGAATGAGCAGTTCTTC. Residues: CASSPLTGGDRNEQFF.

This chain links TRBV7-3 with TRBJ2-1; 11 nucleotides line up with TRBD2. Germline values: CDR1 SGHTA, CDR2 FQGTGA. Trimming cost V 4 bases and J 6 bases; bases outside gene matches: 5. This CDR3 has 15 residues. Here the CDR3 DNA reads TGTGCCAGCAGCTCCCGACTAGCGGGACTCAATGAGCAGTTCTTC. Translated: CASSSRLAGLNEQFF.

V is TRBV7-2 and J is TRBJ2-2; D unclear. The CDR3 is 15 amino acids. CDR1 and CDR2 (germline): SGHTA, FQGNSA. The V end was cut by 1 base, the J end by 6 bases, with 12 bases between. The CDR3 DNA reads TGTGCCAGCAGCTTAGATCCCTTGGCGGCCGGGGAGCTGTTTTTT. Amino acids: CASSLDPLAAGELFF.

The chain joins TRBV5-1 to TRBJ2-7, with D possibly matching TRBD2 (6 bases). CDR1 is SGHRS and CDR2 is YFSETQ in the germline V gene. V lost 1 base and J 0 bases, leaving 11 bases between the germline ends. The CDR3 runs 15 residues. The CDR3 bases are TGCGCCAGCAGCTTGACGGGGGAAAGCTCCTACGAGCAGTACTTC. Its protein product is CASSLTGESSYEQYF.

This chain's CDR3 is CAISDGTEMNTEAFF. The CDR3 nucleotides read TGTGCCATCAGTGACGGGACAGAGATGAACACTGAAGCTTTCTTT. The V and J genes are TRBV10-3 and TRBJ1-1; 7 bases fit TRBD1. CDR1 is ENHRY and CDR2 is SYGVKD in the germline V gene. CDR3 length: 15 residues. V was pared by 3 bases and J by 0 bases, with 4 bases of the junction left unmatched.

The chain carries TRBV5-1 and TRBJ2-3; a possible D gene is TRBD2 (6 bases). Trimming took off 0 bases at V and 3 bases at J, with 11 bases between the two ends. Germline CDR1 reads SGHRS; CDR2 reads YFSETQ. There are 15 residues in the CDR3. CDR3 protein: CASSLDLRGTDTQYF. CDR3 nucleotide sequence: TGCGCCAGCAGCTTGGATCTCCGGGGGACAGATACGCAGTATTTT.

This clone has a handful of counts. The chain is built from TRBV6-6 and TRBJ2-7; D remains ambiguous. This CDR3 is built from 11 residues. Trimming took 4 bases from V and 2 from J, leaving 3 bases between them. Germline CDR1 is MNHNY and CDR2 is SVGAGI (reference sequence). CDR3 amino acids: CASSFAYEQYF. For the CDR3, the DNA is TGTGCCAGCAGTTTCGCCTACGAGCAGTACTTC.

With regard to this clone: One end of the junction does not line up with germline, which may come from a read error. The chain employs TRBV27 and TRBJ2-5, with 8 bases that match TRBD2. Germline CDR1 is MNHEY and CDR2 is SMNVEV (reference sequence). The CDR3 extends over 16 amino acids. As DNA, the CDR3 is TGTGCCAGCAGTCTATCGGGGGGGGGAATGTGGGAGACCCAGTACTTC. Amino acid sequence: CASSLSGGGMWETQYF.

The chain has TRBV11-3 and TRBJ2-2; 11 bases align to TRBD2. This CDR3 contains 20 residues. V lost 0 bases, J lost 6 bases, and 15 bases stayed unmatched. The V gene's germline CDR1 is SGHNT and CDR2 YENEEA. CDR3 loop: CASSLERSGLAAGESGELFF. The CDR3 DNA reads as TGTGCCAGCAGCTTAGAACGGTCGGGACTAGCGGCCGGAGAGTCCGGGGAGCTGTTTTTT.